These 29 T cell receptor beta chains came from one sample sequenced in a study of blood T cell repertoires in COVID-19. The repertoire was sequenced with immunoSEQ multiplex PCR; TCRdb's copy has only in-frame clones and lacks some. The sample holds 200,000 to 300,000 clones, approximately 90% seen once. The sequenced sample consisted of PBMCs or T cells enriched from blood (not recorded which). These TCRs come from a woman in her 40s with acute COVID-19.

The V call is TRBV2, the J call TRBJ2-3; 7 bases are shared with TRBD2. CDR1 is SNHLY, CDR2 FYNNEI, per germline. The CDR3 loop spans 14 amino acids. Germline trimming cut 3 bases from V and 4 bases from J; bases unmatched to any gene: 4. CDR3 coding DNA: TGTGCCAGCAGTGAGGCTGGGGGGGCAGATACGCAGTATTTT. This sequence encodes CASSEAGGADTQYF. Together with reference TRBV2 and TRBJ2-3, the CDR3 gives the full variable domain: EPEVTQTPSHQVTQMGQEVILRCVPISNHLYFYWYRQILGQKVEFLVSFYNNEISEKSEIFDDQFSVERPDGSNFTLKIRSTKLEDSAMYFCASSEAGGADTQYFGPGTRLTVL.

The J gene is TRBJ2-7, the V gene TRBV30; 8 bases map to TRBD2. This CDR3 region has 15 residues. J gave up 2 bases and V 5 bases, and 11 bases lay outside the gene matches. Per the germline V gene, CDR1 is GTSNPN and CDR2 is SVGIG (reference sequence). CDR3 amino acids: CAWAREAFGAYEQYF. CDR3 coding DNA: TGTGCCTGGGCGCGGGAGGCGTTTGGGGCCTACGAGCAGTACTTC.

The CDR3 sequence is CASSVSLAGGHGEQFF. The CDR3 coding sequence is TGTGCCAGCAGCGTATCCCTAGCGGGGGGTCACGGTGAGCAGTTCTTC. The V call is TRBV9, the J call TRBJ2-1; 11 bases map to TRBD2. J gave up 9 bases and V 1 base, and 9 bases lay outside the gene matches. The CDR3 loop spans 16 amino acids. The germline V gene encodes CDR1 SGDLS and CDR2 YYNGEE.

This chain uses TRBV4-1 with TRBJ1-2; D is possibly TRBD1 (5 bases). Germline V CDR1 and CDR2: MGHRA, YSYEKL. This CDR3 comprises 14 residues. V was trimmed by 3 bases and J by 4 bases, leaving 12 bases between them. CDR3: CASSHMDTSYGYTF. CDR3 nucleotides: TGCGCCAGCAGCCACATGGACACCTCCTATGGCTACACCTTC.

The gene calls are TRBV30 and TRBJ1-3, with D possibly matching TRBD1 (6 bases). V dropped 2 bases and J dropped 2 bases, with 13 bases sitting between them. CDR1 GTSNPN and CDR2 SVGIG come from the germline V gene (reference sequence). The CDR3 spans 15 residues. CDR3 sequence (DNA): TGTGCCTGGAGTTCCAGGGGAATCGCTGGAAACACCATATATTTT. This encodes CAWSSRGIAGNTIYF.

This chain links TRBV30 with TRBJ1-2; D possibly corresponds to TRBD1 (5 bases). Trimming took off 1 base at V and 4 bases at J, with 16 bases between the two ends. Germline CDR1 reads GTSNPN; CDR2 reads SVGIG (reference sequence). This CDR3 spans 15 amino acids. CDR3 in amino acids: CAWSAIDRTIYGYTF. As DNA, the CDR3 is TGTGCCTGGAGTGCGATCGACAGAACCATCTATGGCTACACCTTC. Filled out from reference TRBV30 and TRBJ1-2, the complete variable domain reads SQTIHQWPATLVQPVGSPLSLECTVEGTSNPNLYWYRQAAGRGLQLLFYSVGIGQISSEVPQNLSASRPQDRQFILSSKKLLLSDSGFYLCAWSAIDRTIYGYTFGSGTRLTVV.

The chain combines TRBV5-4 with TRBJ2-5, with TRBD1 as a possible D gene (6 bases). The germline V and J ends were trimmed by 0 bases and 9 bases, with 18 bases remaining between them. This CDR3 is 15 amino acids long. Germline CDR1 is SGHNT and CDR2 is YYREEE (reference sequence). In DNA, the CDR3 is TGTGCCAGCAGCTTGGGTCAGGGGCCGGTCGAGGCCCAGTACTTC. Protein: CASSLGQGPVEAQYF.

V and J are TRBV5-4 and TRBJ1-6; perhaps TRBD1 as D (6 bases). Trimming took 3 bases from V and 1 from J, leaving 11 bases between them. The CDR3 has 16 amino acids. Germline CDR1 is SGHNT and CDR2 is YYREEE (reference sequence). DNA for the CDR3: TGTGCCAGCAGCTCAGAACAGGGTTCCTATAATTCACCCCTCCACTTT. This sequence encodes CASSSEQGSYNSPLHF.

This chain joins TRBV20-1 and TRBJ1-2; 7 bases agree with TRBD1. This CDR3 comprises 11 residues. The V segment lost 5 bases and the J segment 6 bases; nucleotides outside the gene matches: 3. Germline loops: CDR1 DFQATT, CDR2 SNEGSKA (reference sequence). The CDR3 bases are TGCAGTGCTTTTAGGGGGCATGGCTACACCTTC. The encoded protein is CSAFRGHGYTF.

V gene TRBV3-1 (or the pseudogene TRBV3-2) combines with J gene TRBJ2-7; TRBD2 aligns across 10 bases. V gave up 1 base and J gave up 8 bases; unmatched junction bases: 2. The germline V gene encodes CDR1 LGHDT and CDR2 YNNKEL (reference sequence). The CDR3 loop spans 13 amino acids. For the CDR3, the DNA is TGTGCCAGCAGCCAAGTAGCGGGAGGTAAGCAGTACGTC. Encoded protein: CASSQVAGGKQYV.

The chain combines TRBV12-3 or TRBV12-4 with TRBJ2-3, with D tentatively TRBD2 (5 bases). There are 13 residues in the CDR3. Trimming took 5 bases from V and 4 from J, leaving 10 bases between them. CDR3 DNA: TGTGCCAGCAGTCGGGGTGGGTCAGATACGCAGTATTTT. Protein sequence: CASSRGGSDTQYF.

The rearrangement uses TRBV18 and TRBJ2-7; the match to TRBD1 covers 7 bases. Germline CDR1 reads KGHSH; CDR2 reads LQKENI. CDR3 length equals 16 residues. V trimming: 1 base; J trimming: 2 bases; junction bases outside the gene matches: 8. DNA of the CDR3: TGTGCCAGCTCACCACTTACAGGGGCGAAACCCTACGAGCAGTACTTC. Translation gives CASSPLTGAKPYEQYF.

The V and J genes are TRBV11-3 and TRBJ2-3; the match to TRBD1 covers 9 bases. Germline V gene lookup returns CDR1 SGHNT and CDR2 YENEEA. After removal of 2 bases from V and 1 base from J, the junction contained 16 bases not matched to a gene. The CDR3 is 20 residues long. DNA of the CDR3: TGTGCCAGCAGCTTAATACAGGGGGCGTATAAGGGCAAACGCACAGATACGCAGTATTTT. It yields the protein CASSLIQGAYKGKRTDTQYF.

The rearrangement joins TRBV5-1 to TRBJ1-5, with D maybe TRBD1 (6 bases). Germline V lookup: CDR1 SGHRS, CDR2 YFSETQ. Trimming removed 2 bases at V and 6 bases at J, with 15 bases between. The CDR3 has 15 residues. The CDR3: CASSFSGGAGQPQHF. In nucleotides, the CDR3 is TGCGCCAGCAGCTTCAGTGGGGGCGCCGGTCAGCCCCAGCATTTT.

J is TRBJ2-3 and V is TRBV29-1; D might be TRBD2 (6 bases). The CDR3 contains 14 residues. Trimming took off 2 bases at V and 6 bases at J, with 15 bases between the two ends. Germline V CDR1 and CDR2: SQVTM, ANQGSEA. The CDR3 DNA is TGCAGCGTTGAATTTTACGGAGGGGCGGATACGCAGTATTTT. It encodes CSVEFYGGADTQYF.

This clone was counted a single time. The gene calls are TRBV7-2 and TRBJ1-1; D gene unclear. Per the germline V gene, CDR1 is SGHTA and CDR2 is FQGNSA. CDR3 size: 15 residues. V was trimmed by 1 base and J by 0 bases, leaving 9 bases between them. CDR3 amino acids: CASSLGPSLNTEAFF. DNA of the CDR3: TGTGCCAGCAGCTTAGGGCCGTCGCTGAACACTGAAGCTTTCTTT.

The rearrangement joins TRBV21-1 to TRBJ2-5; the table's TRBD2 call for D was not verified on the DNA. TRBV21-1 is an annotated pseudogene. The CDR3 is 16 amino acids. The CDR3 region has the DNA TGTGCCAGCAGCAAAACCAGCGATCCTTTCCAAGAGACCCAGTACTTC. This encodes CASSKTSDPFQETQYF.

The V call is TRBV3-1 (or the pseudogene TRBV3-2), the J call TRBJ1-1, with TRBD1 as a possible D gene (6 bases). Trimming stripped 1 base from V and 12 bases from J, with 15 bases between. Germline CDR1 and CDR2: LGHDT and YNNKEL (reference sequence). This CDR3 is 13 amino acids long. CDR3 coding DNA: TGTGCCAGCAGCCAAGTTTGGACCAGGGGACCTTTCTTT. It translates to CASSQVWTRGPFF.

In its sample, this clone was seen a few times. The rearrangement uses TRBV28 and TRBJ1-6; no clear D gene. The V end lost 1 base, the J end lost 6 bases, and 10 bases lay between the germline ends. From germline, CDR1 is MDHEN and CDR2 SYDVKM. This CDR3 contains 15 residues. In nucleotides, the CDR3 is TGTGCCAGCAGTTTATCACGACTGATTAATTCACCCCTCCACTTT. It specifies CASSLSRLINSPLHF.

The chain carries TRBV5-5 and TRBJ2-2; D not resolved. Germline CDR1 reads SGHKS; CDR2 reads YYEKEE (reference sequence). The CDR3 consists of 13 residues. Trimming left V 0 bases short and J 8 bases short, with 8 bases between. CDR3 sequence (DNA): TGTGCCAGCAGCTTGGCCCCTCCTGGGGAGCTGTTTTTT. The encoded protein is CASSLAPPGELFF.

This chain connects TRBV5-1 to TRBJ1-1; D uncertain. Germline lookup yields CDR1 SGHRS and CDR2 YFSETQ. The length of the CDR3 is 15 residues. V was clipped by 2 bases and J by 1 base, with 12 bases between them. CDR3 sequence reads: CASSFTHTGNTEAFF. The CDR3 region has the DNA TGCGCCAGCAGCTTCACCCACACGGGGAACACTGAAGCTTTCTTT.

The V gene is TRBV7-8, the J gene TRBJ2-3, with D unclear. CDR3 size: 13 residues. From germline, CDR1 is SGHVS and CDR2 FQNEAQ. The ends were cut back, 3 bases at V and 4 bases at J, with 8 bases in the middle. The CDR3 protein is CASSFQESDTQYF. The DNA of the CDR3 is TGTGCCAGCAGCTTTCAGGAATCAGATACGCAGTATTTT.

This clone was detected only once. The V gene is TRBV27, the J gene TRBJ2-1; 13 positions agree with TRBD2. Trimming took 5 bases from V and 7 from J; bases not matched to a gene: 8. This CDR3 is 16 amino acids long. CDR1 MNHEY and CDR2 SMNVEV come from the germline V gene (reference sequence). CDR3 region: CASSLTLAGGPNEQFF. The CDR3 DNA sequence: TGTGCCAGCAGTCTCACACTAGCGGGAGGGCCAAATGAGCAGTTCTTC.

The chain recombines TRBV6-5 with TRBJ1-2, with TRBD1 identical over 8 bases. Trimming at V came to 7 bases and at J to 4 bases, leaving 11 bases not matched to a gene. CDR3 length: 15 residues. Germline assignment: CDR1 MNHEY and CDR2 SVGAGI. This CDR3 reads CASMGTGISRYGYTF. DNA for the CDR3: TGTGCCAGCATGGGGACAGGAATTTCCCGCTATGGCTACACCTTC.

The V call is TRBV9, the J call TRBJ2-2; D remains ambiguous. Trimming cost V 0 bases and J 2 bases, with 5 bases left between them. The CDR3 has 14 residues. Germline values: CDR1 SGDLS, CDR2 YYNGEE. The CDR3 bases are TGTGCCAGCAGCGTAGCTTCCAACACCGGGGAGCTGTTTTTT. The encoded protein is CASSVASNTGELFF.

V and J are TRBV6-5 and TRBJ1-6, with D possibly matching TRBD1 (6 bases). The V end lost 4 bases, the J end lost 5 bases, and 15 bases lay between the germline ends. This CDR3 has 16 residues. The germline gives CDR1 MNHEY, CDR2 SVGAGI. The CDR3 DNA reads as TGTGCCAGCAGTTTCGACAGGACGGCTAATAATTCACCCCTCCACTTT. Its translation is CASSFDRTANNSPLHF.

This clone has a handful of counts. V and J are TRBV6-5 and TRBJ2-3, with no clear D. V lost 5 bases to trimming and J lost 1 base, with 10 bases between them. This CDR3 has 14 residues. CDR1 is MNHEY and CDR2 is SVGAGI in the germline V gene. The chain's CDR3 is CASSPGSGTDTQYF. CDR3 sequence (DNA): TGTGCCAGCAGTCCCGGGTCGGGCACAGATACGCAGTATTTT.

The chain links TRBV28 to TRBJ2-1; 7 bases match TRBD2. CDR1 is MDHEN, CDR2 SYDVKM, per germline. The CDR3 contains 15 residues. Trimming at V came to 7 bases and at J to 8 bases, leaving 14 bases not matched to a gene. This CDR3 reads CASTTTSAYRDEQFF. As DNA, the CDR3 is TGTGCCAGCACTACCACTAGCGCATATAGGGATGAGCAGTTCTTC.

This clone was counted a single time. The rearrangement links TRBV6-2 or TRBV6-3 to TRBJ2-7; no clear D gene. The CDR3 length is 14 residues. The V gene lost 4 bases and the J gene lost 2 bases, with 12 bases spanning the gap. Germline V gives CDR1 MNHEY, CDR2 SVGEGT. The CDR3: CASSSQAETYEQYV. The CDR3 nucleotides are TGTGCCAGCAGTTCTCAGGCAGAAACCTACGAGCAGTACGTC.